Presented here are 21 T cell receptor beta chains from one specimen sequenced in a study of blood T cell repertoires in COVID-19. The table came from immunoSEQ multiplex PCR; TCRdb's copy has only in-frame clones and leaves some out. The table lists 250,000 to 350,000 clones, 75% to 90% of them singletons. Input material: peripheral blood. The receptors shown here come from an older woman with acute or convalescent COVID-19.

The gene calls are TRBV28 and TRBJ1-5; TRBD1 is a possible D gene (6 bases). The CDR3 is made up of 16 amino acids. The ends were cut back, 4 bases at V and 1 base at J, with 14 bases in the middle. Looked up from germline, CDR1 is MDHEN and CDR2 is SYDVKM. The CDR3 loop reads CASSYLDRSSNQPQHF. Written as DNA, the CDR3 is TGTGCCAGCAGTTACCTGGACAGATCCAGCAATCAGCCCCAGCATTTT.

The CDR3 nucleotides are TGCGCCAGCAGCTTGGTTCTAGCTTCAATTGAGCAGTTCTTC. Translation: CASSLVLASIEQFF. The chain links TRBV5-1 to TRBJ2-1, with a weak D call TRBD2 (5 bases). This CDR3 comprises 14 residues. Trimming shortened V by 0 bases and J by 9 bases, and 13 bases separated the two germline ends. CDR1 is SGHRS, CDR2 YFSETQ, per germline.

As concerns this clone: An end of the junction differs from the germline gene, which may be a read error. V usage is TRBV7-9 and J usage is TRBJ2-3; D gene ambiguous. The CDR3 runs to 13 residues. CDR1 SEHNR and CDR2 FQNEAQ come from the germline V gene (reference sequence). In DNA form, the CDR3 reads TGTGCCAGCAGCCTAAGTAGCAGAGATACGCAGTATTTT. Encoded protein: CASSLSSRDTQYF. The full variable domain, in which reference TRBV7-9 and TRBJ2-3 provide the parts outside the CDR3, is DTGVSQNPRHKITKRGQNVTFRCDPISEHNRLYWYRQTLGQGPEFLTYFQNEAQLEKSRLLSDRFSAERPKGSFSTLEIQRTEQGDSAMYLCASSLSSRDTQYFGPGTRLTVL.

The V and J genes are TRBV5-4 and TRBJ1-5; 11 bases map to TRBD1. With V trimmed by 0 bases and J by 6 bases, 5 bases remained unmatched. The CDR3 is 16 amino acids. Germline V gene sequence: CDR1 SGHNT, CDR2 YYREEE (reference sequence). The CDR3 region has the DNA TGTGCCAGCAGCTTGGCGGGACAGGGGGAGGTTCAGCCCCAGCATTTT. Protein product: CASSLAGQGEVQPQHF. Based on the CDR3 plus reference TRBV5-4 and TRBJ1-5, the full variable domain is ETGVTQSPTHLIKTRGQQVTLRCSSQSGHNTVSWYQQALGQGPQFIFQYYREEENGRGNFPPRFSGLQFPNYSSELNVNALELDDSALYLCASSLAGQGEVQPQHFGDGTRLSIL.

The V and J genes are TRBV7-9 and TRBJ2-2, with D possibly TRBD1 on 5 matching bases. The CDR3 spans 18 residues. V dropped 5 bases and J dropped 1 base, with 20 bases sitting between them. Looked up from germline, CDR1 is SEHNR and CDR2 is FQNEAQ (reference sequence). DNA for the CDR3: TGTGCCAGCAGCCTTATCCCTTTCGACAGAGTGAACACCGGGGAGCTGTTTTTT. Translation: CASSLIPFDRVNTGELFF.

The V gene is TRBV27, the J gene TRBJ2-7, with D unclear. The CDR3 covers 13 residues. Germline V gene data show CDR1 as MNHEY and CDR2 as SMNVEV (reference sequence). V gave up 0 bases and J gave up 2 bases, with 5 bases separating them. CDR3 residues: CASSLSFTYEQYF. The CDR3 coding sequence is TGTGCCAGCAGTTTATCGTTTACCTACGAGCAGTACTTC.

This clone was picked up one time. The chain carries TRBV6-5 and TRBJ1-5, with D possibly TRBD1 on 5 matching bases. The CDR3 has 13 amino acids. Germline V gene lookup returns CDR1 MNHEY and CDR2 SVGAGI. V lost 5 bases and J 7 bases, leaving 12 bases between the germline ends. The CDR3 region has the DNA TGTGCCAGCAGTCGACTTGGGGGGCAGCCCCAGCATTTT. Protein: CASSRLGGQPQHF.

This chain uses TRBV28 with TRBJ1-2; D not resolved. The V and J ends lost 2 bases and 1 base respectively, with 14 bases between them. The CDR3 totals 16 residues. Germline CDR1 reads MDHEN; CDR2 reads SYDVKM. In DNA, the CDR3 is TGTGCCAGCAGTTTAGGGGAGGCAGCCTTTAACTATGGCTACACCTTC. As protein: CASSLGEAAFNYGYTF.

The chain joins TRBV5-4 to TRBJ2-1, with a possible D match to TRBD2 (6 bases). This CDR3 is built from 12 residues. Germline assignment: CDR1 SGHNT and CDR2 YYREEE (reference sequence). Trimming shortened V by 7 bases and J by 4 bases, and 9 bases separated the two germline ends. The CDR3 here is CASGTSYNEQFF. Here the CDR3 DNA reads TGTGCCAGCGGGACTTCTTACAATGAGCAGTTCTTC.

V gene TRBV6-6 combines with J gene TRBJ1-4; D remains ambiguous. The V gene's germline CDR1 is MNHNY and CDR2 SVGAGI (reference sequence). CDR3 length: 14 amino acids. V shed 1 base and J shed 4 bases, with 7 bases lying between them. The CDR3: CASSYYEGNEKLFF. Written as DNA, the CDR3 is TGTGCCAGCAGTTACTATGAGGGTAATGAAAAACTGTTTTTT.

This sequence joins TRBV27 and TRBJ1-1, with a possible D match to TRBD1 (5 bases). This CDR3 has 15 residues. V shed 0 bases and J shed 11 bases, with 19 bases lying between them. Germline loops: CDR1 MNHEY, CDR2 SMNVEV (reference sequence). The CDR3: CASSLSNVGGAVAFF. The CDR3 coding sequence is TGTGCCAGCAGTTTATCGAACGTCGGAGGGGCGGTGGCTTTCTTT.

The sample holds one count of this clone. CDR3 protein: CASSLSRDIEAFF. The CDR3 DNA follows: TGTGCCAGCAGTTTGTCTCGGGACATAGAAGCTTTCTTT. This chain connects TRBV28 to TRBJ1-1; a weak D match, TRBD1 (6 bases). Trimming stripped 3 bases from V and 8 bases from J, with 13 bases between. The CDR3 has 13 residues. Germline V gene sequence: CDR1 MDHEN, CDR2 SYDVKM.

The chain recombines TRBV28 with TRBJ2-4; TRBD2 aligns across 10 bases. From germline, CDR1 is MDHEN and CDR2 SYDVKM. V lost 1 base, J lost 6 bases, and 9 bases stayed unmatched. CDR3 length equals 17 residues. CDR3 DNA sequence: TGTGCCAGCAGTTTATATTCTAGCGGGAGTTATGGAAACATTCAGTACTTC. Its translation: CASSLYSSGSYGNIQYF.

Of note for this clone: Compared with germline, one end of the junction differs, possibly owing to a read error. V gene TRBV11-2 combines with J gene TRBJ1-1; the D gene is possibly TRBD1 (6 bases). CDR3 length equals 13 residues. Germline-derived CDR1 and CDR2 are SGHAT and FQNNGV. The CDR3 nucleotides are TGTGCCAGCAGCTTCAACTGGGACACCGAAGCTTTCTTT. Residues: CASSFNWDTEAFF. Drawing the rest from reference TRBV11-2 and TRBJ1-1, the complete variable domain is EAGVAQSPRYKIIEKRQSVAFWCNPISGHATLYWYQQILGQGPKLLIQFQNNGVVDDSQLPKDRFSAERLKGVDSTLKIQPAKLEDSAVYLCASSFNWDTEAFFGQGTRLTVV.

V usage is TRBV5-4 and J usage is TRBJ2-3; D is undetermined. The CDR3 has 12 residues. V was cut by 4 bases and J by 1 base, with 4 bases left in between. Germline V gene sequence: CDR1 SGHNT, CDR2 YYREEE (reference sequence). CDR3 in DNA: TGTGCCAGCAGCCGGGGCACAGATACGCAGTATTTT. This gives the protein CASSRGTDTQYF.

The DNA for the CDR3 is TGCAGCGTTGCGCGGCCAGGGTCGGTCACCGGGGAGCTGTTTTTT. Its protein is CSVARPGSVTGELFF. J is TRBJ2-2 and V is TRBV29-1; maybe TRBD1 (5 bases). CDR1 is SQVTM and CDR2 is ANQGSEA in the germline V gene. The ends were cut back, 4 bases at V and 4 bases at J, with 16 bases in the middle. The CDR3 sequence is 15 residues long.

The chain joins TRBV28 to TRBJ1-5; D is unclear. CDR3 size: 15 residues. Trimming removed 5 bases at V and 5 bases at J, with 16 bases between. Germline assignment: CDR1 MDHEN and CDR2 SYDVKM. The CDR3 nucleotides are TGTGCCAGCAGTCGCTCGGGGATAGTAGATCAGCCCCAGCATTTT. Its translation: CASSRSGIVDQPQHF.

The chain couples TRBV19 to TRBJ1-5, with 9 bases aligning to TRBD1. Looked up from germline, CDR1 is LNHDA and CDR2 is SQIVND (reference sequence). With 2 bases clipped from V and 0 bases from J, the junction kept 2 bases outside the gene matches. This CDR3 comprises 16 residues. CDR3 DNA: TGTGCCAGTAGTATAAGGACAGGGGATAGCAATCAGCCCCAGCATTTT. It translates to CASSIRTGDSNQPQHF.

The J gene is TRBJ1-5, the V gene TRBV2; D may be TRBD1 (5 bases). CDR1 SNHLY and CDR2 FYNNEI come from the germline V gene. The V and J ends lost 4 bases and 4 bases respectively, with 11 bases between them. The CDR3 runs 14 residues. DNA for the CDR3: TGTGCCAGCAGTGCACAGGTGGGGAATCAGCCCCAGCATTTT. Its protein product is CASSAQVGNQPQHF.

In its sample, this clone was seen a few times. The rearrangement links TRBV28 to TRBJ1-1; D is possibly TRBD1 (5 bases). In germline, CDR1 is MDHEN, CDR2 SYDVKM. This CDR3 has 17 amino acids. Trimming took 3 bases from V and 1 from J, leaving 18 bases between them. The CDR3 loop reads CASSFPAVAGPNTEAFF. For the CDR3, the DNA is TGTGCCAGCAGTTTCCCCGCCGTCGCAGGGCCGAACACTGAAGCTTTCTTT.

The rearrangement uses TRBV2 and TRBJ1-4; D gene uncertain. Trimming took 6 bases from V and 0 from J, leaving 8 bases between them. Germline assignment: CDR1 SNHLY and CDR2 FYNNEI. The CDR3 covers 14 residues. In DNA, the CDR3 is TGTGCCAGCAGCTACCGATCAACTAATGAAAAACTGTTTTTT. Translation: CASSYRSTNEKLFF.